Given below is one TCR beta chain in context. There is no known antigen for this receptor. Base qualities are not at hand, and no much larger clone is one base apart. The sample comes from a study of T cells in Graves' hyperthyroidism and ophthalmopathy (dated by TCRdb to the late 2010s). Regarding the study in general: Peripheral blood was sampled at the time of initial diagnosis, prior to any treatment. A discovery cohort of about a hundred patients, approximately 44 with Graves' ophthalmopathy and 55 to 60 with stable Graves' hyperthyroidism, was used to find distinguishing TCR V-J signatures. An independent validation cohort of around 19 hyperthyroidism patients and 17 patients who later progressed to ophthalmopathy tested prospective prediction of ophthalmopathy. The approximately 90 discovery patients were randomly split 7:3 into training and test sets. The study also compared thyroid tissue and blood T-cell repertoires from 5 to 7 Graves' hyperthyroidism patients. After sampling, hyperthyroidism patients received methimazole starting at 30 mg daily, and ophthalmopathy patients received high-dose intravenous methylprednisolone. The paper describes TCR Vbeta CDR3 sequencing of 135 peripheral blood samples, made up of 43 ophthalmopathy patients, around 78 hyperthyroidism patients and 17 progressor patients. Overall study outcomes, separate from this receptor: A model built on a 13 V-J signature distinguished ophthalmopathy from stable hyperthyroidism, reaching 85% to 90% sensitivity and around 81% specificity in cross-validation and 80%/75% in testing. Most expanded thyroid clonotypes (frequency above 0.001) were also found in blood, which suggests that blood repertoires may mirror thyroid immune responses. In validation, the model predicted progression to ophthalmopathy a median of around 6.5 months before onset, with 65% to 71% sensitivity and almost 75% specificity. No statistical method was used to fix the sample size in advance, and group allocation was not hidden from the investigators.

The hyperthyroidism patients were between 18 and 65 years old and newly diagnosed, with a disease duration of less than 2 months. The study excluded patients with uncontrolled infections, other autoimmune diseases, pregnancy or lactation. Clinical symptoms, serum thyroxine and TRAb, thyroid ultrasound, and orbital computed tomography formed the basis for the diagnoses. Blood from progressor patients was drawn when they were first diagnosed with hyperthyroidism, before any ophthalmopathy symptoms appeared. Ficoll-Paque density gradient centrifugation was used to isolate PBMCs from under 11 ml of fresh peripheral blood. Progressor patients were initially diagnosed with Graves' hyperthyroidism and developed ophthalmopathy during follow-up. Total RNA was extracted using Trizol reagent, and RNA quality was assessed on an Agilent 2100 Bioanalyzer. The CDR3 runs 15 residues from the cysteine to the phenylalanine. Of all the DNA, just the CDR3 is kept, 45 bases in frame from base 1. Trimming takes 6 bases off V and 4 bases off J; junction bases not matched to a gene: 10. The germline V gene yields MDHEN for CDR1 and SYDVKM for CDR2.

TCR beta CDR3 regions were amplified from RNA transcripts. A first-round RT-PCR of the TCR CDR3 used the HTBI primer set with the Qiagen OneStep RT-PCR kit. Libraries were constructed in a second round of multiplex PCR, after which size selection and purification were performed. Libraries were sequenced paired-end with 100 bp reads on an Illumina HiSeq2000. As for how the authors treated the data: SOAPnuke was used to process the raw data, removing reads that contained adapters or uncalled bases, had a mean Phred below 15, or lacked an exact match to the constant primer or identifier. High-quality paired reads were merged using COPE v1.2.5, and each unique nucleotide sequence was defined as a clonotype. MiTCR v1.1 was used to align clonotypes to the IMGT TRBV, TRBD and TRBJ reference segments. Only V-J combinations with frequency above 0.0001, covering roughly 99% of repertoires, were analysed. A TCS score was defined as the ratio of F50 (clonal expansion) to E x V (chaos), with BLOSUM62-based TCRdist applied between CDR3 peptides within each V-J. Welch's t-statistics and random forest reduced around 520 V-J features to 10 to 15, which were used in a naive Bayes classifier (R e1071). The public reads were quality trimmed at Q25 with fastp and then assembled into clones with MiXCR by TCRdb, keeping productive beta chains. Duplicate CDR3 protein sequences are folded into a single record with the most common DNA and genes. These V and J calls are TCRdb output, not the study's own analysis. The sample table lists under 400,000 distinct CDR3 sequences, about 15% of them with a count of one. The ten largest clones capture about 27% of the sample.

The sequencing input was blood. The TCR sequence derives from a woman aged 18-35 years with Graves' hyperthyroidism that later progressed to Graves' ophthalmopathy. The receptor chain draws on TRBV28 and TRBJ1-1; the central 8 bases match TRBD1. The CDR3 corresponds to CASSLAGGRGTEAFF. The sequenced DNA: TGTGCCAGCAGCCTCGCAGGGGGCAGGGGCACTGAAGCTTTCTTT.